The 20 T cell receptor beta chains given below trace back to one sample, sequenced in a study of T cell changes during pregnancy in multiple sclerosis. This table comes from immunoSEQ multiplex PCR, and its TCRdb copy is limited to in-frame clones, with some not included. The table has 35,000 to 45,000 clones, 70% to 90% seen once. The starting material was CD4+ T cells from peripheral blood mononuclear cells, obtained after pregnancy. These receptors all come from a female donor with multiple sclerosis, enrolled in a pregnancy study.

The J gene is TRBJ2-1, the V gene TRBV15; TRBD2 might be the D (6 bases). This CDR3 region has 16 residues. Germline-derived CDR1 and CDR2 are LNHNV and YYDKDF (reference sequence). The V and J ends lost 0 bases and 9 bases respectively, with 18 bases between them. CDR3 DNA: TGTGCCACCAGCAGAGAGGTTTACCGTTGGGGAGGTGAGCAGTTCTTC. It codes for CATSREVYRWGGEQFF. The full variable domain, with the rest looked up from reference TRBV15 and TRBJ2-1, is DAMVIQNPRYQVTQFGKPVTLSCSQTLNHNVMYWYQQKSSQAPKLLFHYYDKDFNNEADTPDNFQSRRPNTSFCFLDIRSPGLGDTAMYLCATSREVYRWGGEQFFGPGTRLTVL.

The CDR3 coding sequence is TGTGCCAGCAGCTCGCAGGGTGAGACCCAGTACTTC. This translates into CASSSQGETQYF. The rearrangement links TRBV7-2 to TRBJ2-5, with D possibly TRBD1 on 5 matching bases. CDR3 length equals 12 residues. The germline V gene encodes CDR1 SGHTA and CDR2 FQGNSA. V was clipped by 4 bases and J by 5 bases, with 8 bases between them. The variable domain in full, completed from reference TRBV7-2 and TRBJ2-5, reads GAGVSQSPSNKVTEKGKDVELRCDPISGHTALYWYRQSLGQGLEFLIYFQGNSAPDKSGLPSDRFSAERTGGSVSTLTIQRTQQEDSAVYLCASSSQGETQYFGPGTRLLVL.

In its sample, this clone was seen once. The gene calls are TRBV28 and TRBJ1-3; D might be TRBD1 (6 bases). The CDR3 covers 15 residues. Germline V gene data show CDR1 as MDHEN and CDR2 as SYDVKM. V was trimmed by 4 bases and J by 0 bases, leaving 10 bases between them. The CDR3 DNA reads TGTGCCAGCAGTTCATGGACAGACTCTGGAAACACCATATATTTT. Protein: CASSSWTDSGNTIYF.

The V call is TRBV2, the J call TRBJ2-1; TRBD2 agrees at 11 bases. V lost 4 bases, J lost 5 bases, and 4 bases stayed unmatched. Germline CDR1 is SNHLY and CDR2 is FYNNEI. CDR3 size: 15 residues. The CDR3 reads CASSAQLAGDNEQFF. The CDR3 DNA reads TGTGCCAGCAGTGCCCAACTAGCGGGGGACAATGAGCAGTTCTTC.

The rearrangement links TRBV7-2 to TRBJ2-5; D is undetermined. The CDR3 extends over 11 amino acids. Per the germline V gene, CDR1 is SGHTA and CDR2 is FQGNSA. Trimming cost V 4 bases and J 6 bases, with 6 bases left between them. The CDR3 DNA reads as TGTGCCAGCAGCTCTATGCAGACCCAGTACTTC. Protein product: CASSSMQTQYF.

The chain combines TRBV7-9 with TRBJ2-7; 10 bases are a match to TRBD2. The CDR3 length is 16 residues. Unmatched junction bases numbered 5, after V lost 1 base and J lost 2 bases. The germline CDR1 and CDR2 sequences are SEHNR and FQNEAQ (reference sequence). The CDR3 nucleotides are TGTGCCAGCAGCTTAGGACTAGCGGGCGCCCCCTACGAGCAGTACTTC. Its protein is CASSLGLAGAPYEQYF.

The chain carries TRBV7-3 and TRBJ2-3, with D tentatively TRBD2 (6 bases). The V and J ends lost 5 bases and 0 bases respectively, with 9 bases between them. The CDR3 has 14 amino acids. In germline, CDR1 is SGHTA, CDR2 FQGTGA. The DNA for the CDR3 is TGTGCCAGCAGCCGGGACTTTAGCACAGATACGCAGTATTTT. Residues: CASSRDFSTDTQYF.

The chain recombines TRBV6-1 with TRBJ1-1, with D perhaps matching TRBD1 (6 bases). The V and J ends lost 4 bases and 5 bases respectively, with 14 bases between them. The CDR3 runs 14 residues. CDR1 is MNHNS, CDR2 SASEGT, per germline. CDR3 protein: CASSAYRDETEAFF. In DNA, the CDR3 is TGTGCCAGCAGTGCGTACAGGGACGAAACTGAAGCTTTCTTT.

The rearrangement uses TRBV5-4 and TRBJ2-1; TRBD1 matches at 7 bases. This CDR3 is 17 amino acids long. Trimming removed 4 bases from V and 1 base from J; junction bases left unmatched: 11. CDR1 is SGHNT, CDR2 YYREEE, per germline (reference sequence). CDR3 protein: CASSRSAGTDSYNEQFF. The CDR3 DNA is TGTGCCAGCAGCAGATCTGCCGGGACAGATTCCTACAATGAGCAGTTCTTC.

This clone was recorded only once. This chain uses TRBV20-1 with TRBJ2-5, with D maybe TRBD1 (5 bases). The V end was cut by 6 bases, the J end by 5 bases, with 10 bases between. The CDR3 extends over 11 amino acids. The germline gives CDR1 DFQATT, CDR2 SNEGSKA (reference sequence). The CDR3 loop is CSARAWETQYF. CDR3 in DNA: TGCAGTGCCAGGGCCTGGGAGACCCAGTACTTC.

J is TRBJ1-3 and V is TRBV6-6; no clear D. V was shortened by 6 bases and J by 3 bases, with 12 bases between the two germline ends. This CDR3 region has 14 residues. Germline V CDR1 and CDR2: MNHNY, SVGAGI (reference sequence). The DNA for the CDR3 is TGTGCCAGCAGCTCCCGAGGGTTTGGAAACACCATATATTTT. This translates into CASSSRGFGNTIYF.

V and J are TRBV19 and TRBJ2-6, with 7 positions matching TRBD1. In germline, CDR1 is LNHDA, CDR2 SQIVND (reference sequence). With V trimmed by 0 bases and J by 7 bases, 12 bases remained unmatched. CDR3 size: 18 residues. DNA of the CDR3: TGTGCCAGTAGTATAGAAGGGACAGCCACTCTGGGCGCCAACGTCCTGACTTTC. This gives the protein CASSIEGTATLGANVLTF.

V usage is TRBV19 and J usage is TRBJ1-5; possibly TRBD1 for D (6 bases). The CDR3 sequence is 18 residues long. Germline V CDR1 and CDR2: LNHDA, SQIVND (reference sequence). V lost 5 bases and J 0 bases, leaving 20 bases between the germline ends. CDR3 nucleotide sequence: TGTGCCAGTAGTGCCGGGGGGGGCAGGGATTATAGCAATCAGCCCCAGCATTTT. Protein sequence: CASSAGGGRDYSNQPQHF.

This chain connects TRBV9 to TRBJ2-1; D perhaps matches TRBD1 (5 bases). Trimming removed 4 bases at V and 5 bases at J, with 19 bases between. The CDR3 sequence is 16 residues long. From germline, CDR1 is SGDLS and CDR2 YYNGEE. The CDR3 protein is CASSPPLGAQDNEQFF. CDR3 nucleotide sequence: TGTGCCAGCAGCCCCCCCCTAGGGGCGCAGGACAATGAGCAGTTCTTC.

The genes are TRBV2 and TRBJ1-6; D remains unclear. With 5 bases removed from V and 0 bases from J, the gap between germline ends came to 17 bases. The CDR3 extends over 18 amino acids. CDR1 and CDR2 from the germline V gene are SNHLY and FYNNEI. This CDR3 is CASSPTDARSSYNSPLHF. CDR3 nucleotides: TGTGCCAGCAGTCCGACTGACGCTCGAAGCTCCTATAATTCACCCCTCCACTTT.

The chain is built from TRBV19 and TRBJ2-6; 10 bases are a match to TRBD1. CDR3 size: 16 residues. V trimming: 9 bases; J trimming: 1 base; junction bases outside the gene matches: 6. Germline values: CDR1 LNHDA, CDR2 SQIVND (reference sequence). The CDR3 coding sequence is TGTGCCAGCGGACAGGGGGTCGGGTCTGGGGCCAACGTCCTGACTTTC. It translates to CASGQGVGSGANVLTF.

This clone appeared a single time. The rearrangement joins TRBV4-1 to TRBJ2-5; TRBD1 matches at 8 bases. The V gene's germline CDR1 is MGHRA and CDR2 YSYEKL. The CDR3 runs 14 residues. The ends lost 3 bases at V and 7 bases at J; junction bases unmatched: 7. CDR3 loop: CASSQARQGWTQYF. CDR3 sequence (DNA): TGCGCCAGCAGCCAGGCAAGACAGGGGTGGACCCAGTACTTC.

This clone was observed once. This chain joins TRBV4-3 and TRBJ1-2; tentative D call: TRBD1 (5 bases). V gave up 1 base and J gave up 4 bases, with 13 bases separating them. The CDR3 length is 15 residues. Germline lookup yields CDR1 LGHNA and CDR2 YSLEER. CDR3 sequence: CASSQGRGTGYGYTF. The CDR3 bases are TGCGCCAGCAGCCAAGGTCGGGGGACGGGCTATGGCTACACCTTC.

The gene calls are TRBV11-2 and TRBJ1-2, with 7 bases identical to TRBD1. The germline V gene has CDR1 SGHAT and CDR2 FQNNGV. The CDR3 has 15 residues. Germline trimming cut 4 bases from V and 6 bases from J; bases unmatched to any gene: 11. This CDR3 is CASSYYPDRVDGYTF. The CDR3 region has the DNA TGTGCCAGCAGCTACTACCCCGACAGGGTGGATGGCTACACCTTC.

This clone was seen only once. The V and J genes are TRBV2 and TRBJ2-7; TRBD2 agrees at 8 bases. Germline lookup yields CDR1 SNHLY and CDR2 FYNNEI. This CDR3 is 15 amino acids long. After removal of 5 bases from V and 7 bases from J, the junction contained 13 bases not matched to a gene. CDR3: CASSLFPGGASEQYF. The CDR3 region has the DNA TGTGCCAGCAGTCTTTTTCCCGGGGGGGCCTCGGAGCAGTACTTC.